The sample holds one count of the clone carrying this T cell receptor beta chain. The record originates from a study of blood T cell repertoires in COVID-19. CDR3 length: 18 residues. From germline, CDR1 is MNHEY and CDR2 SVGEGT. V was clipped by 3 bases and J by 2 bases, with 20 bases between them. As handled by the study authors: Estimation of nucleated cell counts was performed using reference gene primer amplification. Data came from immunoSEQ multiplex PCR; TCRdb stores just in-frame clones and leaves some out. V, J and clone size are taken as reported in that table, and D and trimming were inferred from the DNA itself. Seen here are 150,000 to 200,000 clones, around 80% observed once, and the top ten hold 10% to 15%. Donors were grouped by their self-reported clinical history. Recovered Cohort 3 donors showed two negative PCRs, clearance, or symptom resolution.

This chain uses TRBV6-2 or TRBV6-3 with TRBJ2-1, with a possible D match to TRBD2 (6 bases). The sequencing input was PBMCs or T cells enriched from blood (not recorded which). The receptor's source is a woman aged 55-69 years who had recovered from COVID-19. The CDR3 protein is CASSYNVLAAQAYNEQFF. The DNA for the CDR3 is TGTGCCAGCAGTTATAACGTCTTAGCGGCCCAAGCCTACAATGAGCAGTTCTTC.